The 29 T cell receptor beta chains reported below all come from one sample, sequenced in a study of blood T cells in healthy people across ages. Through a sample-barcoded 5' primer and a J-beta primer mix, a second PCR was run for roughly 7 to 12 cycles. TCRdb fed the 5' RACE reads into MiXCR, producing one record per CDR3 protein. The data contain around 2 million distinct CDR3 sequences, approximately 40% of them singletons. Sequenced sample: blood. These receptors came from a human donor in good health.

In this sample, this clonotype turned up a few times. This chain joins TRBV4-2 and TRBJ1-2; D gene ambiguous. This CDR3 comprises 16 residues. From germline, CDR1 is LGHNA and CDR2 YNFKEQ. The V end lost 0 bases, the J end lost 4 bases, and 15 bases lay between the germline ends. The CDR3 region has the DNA TGTGCCAGCAGCCAAGAGGGAGACCCTAGGGTCTATGGCTACACCTTC. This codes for CASSQEGDPRVYGYTF.

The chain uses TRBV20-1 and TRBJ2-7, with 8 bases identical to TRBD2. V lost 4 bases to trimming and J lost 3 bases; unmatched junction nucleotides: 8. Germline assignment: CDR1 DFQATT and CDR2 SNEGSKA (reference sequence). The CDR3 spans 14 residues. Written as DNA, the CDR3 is TGCAGTGCTACCCACAAACGGGGGGGCTACGAGCAGTACTTC. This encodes CSATHKRGGYEQYF.

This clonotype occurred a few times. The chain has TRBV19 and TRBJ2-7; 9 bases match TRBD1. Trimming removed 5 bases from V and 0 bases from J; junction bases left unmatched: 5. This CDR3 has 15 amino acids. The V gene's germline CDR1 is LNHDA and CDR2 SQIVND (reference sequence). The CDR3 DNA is TGTGCCAGTAGTTGGGGACAGGGCCTCTCCTACGAGCAGTACTTC. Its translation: CASSWGQGLSYEQYF.

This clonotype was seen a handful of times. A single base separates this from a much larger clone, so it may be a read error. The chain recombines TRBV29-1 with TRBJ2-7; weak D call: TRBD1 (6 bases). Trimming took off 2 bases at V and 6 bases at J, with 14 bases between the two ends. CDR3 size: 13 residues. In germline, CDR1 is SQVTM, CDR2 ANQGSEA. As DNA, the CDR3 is TGCAGCGTTGAAACCGGGACAACAGGCGAGCAGTACTTC. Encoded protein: CSVETGTTGEQYF.

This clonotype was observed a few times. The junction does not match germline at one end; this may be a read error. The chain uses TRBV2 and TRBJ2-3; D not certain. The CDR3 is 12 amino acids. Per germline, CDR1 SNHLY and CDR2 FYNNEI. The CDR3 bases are TGTGCCAGCAGCGAAAGGGCAGATACGCAGTGTTTT. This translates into CASSERADTQCF.

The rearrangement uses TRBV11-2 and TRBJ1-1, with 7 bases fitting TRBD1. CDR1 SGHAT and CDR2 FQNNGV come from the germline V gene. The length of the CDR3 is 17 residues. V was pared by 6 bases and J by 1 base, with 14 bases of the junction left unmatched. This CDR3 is CASSPTRFRGENTEAFF. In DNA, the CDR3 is TGTGCCAGCAGTCCGACTAGGTTCAGGGGGGAGAACACTGAAGCTTTCTTT.

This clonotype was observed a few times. CDR3 sequence reads: CASRGSGSDTQYF. CDR3 nucleotide sequence: TGTGCCAGCAGGGGATCTGGATCAGATACGCAGTATTTT. The chain carries TRBV6-2 or TRBV6-3 and TRBJ2-3; no definite D call. The CDR3 has 13 amino acids. CDR1 is MNHEY and CDR2 is SVGEGT in the germline V gene. Trimming shortened V by 6 bases and J by 4 bases, and 11 bases separated the two germline ends.

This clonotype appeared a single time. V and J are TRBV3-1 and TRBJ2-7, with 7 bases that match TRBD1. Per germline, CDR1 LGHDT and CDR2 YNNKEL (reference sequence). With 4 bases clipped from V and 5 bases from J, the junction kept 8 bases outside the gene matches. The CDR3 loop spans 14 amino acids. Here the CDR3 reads CASSRVYRGNEQYF. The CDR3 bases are TGTGCCAGCAGCCGTGTATACAGGGGCAACGAGCAGTACTTC.

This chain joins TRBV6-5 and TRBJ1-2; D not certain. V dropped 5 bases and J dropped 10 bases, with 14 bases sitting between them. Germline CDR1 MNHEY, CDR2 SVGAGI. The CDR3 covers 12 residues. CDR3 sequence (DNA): TGTGCCAGCAGTCGAATCGGACGGCACTACACCTTC. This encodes CASSRIGRHYTF.

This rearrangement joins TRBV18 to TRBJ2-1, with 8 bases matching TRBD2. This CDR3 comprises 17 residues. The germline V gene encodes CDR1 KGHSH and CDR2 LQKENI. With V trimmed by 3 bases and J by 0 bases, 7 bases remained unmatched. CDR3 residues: CASSPLTLAGSYNEQFF. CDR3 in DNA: TGTGCCAGCTCACCCCTGACCCTAGCGGGCTCCTACAATGAGCAGTTCTTC. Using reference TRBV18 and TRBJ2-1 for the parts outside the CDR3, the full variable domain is NAGVMQNPRHLVRRRGQEARLRCSPMKGHSHVYWYRQLPEEGLKFMVYLQKENIIDESGMPKERFSAEFPKEGPSILRIQQVVRGDSAAYFCASSPLTLAGSYNEQFFGPGTRLTVL.

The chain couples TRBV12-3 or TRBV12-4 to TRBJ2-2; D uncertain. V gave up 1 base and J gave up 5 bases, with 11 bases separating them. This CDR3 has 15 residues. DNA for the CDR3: TGTGCCAGCAGTTTAGTTCTTCCCACTACCGGGGAGCTGTTTTTT. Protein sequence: CASSLVLPTTGELFF.

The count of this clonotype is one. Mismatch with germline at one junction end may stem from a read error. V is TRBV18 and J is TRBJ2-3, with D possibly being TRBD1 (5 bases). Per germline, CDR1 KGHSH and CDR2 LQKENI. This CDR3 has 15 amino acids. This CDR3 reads CANSPKQQGTDTQYF. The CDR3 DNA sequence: TGTGCCAACTCACCCAAGCAGCAGGGAACAGATACGCAGTATTTT.

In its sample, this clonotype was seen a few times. Written as DNA, the CDR3 is TGTGCCAGCAGCTTAGTTCCAGGGGAGGCCAACGTCCTGACTTTC. Its protein is CASSLVPGEANVLTF. This sequence joins TRBV7-2 and TRBJ2-6; TRBD1 is a possible D gene (6 bases). CDR1 and CDR2 (germline): SGHTA, FQGNSA. Trimming stripped 1 base from V and 6 bases from J, with 10 bases between. This CDR3 has 15 amino acids. The variable domain in full, completed from reference TRBV7-2 and TRBJ2-6, reads GAGVSQSPSNKVTEKGKDVELRCDPISGHTALYWYRQSLGQGLEFLIYFQGNSAPDKSGLPSDRFSAERTGGSVSTLTIQRTQQEDSAVYLCASSLVPGEANVLTFGAGSRLTVL.

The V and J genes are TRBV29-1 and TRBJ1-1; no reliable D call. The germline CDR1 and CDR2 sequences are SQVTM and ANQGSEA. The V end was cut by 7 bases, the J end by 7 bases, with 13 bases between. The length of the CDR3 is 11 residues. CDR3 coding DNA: TGCAGCGGCAAACGGGAGAATGAAGCTTTCTTT. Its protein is CSGKRENEAFF.

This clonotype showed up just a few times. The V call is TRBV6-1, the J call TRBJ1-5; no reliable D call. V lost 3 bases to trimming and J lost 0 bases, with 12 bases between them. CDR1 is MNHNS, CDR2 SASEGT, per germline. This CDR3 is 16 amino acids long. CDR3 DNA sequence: TGTGCCAGCAGTGATAGAAGGAGCAGTAGCAATCAGCCCCAGCATTTT. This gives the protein CASSDRRSSSNQPQHF.

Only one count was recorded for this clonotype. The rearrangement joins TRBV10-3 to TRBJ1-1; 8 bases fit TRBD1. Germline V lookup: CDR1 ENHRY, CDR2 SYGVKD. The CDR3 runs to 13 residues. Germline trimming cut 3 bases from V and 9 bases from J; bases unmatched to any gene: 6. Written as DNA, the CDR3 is TGTGCCATCAGTGACTCAGGGGGCCTACAAGCTTTCTTT. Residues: CAISDSGGLQAFF.

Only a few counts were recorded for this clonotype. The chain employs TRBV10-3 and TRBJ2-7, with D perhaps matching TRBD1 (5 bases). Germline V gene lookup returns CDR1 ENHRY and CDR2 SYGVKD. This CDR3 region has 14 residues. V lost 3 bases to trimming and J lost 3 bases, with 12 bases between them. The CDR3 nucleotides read TGTGCCATCAGTGATAGGGGCTCCGACTACGAGCAGTACTTC. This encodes CAISDRGSDYEQYF.

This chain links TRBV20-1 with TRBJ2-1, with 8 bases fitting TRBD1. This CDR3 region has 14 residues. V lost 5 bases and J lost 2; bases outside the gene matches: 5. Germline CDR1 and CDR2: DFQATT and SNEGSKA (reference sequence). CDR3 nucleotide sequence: TGCAGTGCTCTGACAGGGGAAACCTACAATGAGCAGTTCTTC. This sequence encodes CSALTGETYNEQFF.

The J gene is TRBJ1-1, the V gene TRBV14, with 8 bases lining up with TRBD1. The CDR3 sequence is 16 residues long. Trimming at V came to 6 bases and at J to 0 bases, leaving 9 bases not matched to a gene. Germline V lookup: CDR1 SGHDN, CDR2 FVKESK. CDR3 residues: CASSQRQGTMNTEAFF. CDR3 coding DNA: TGTGCCAGCAGTCAACGACAGGGGACCATGAACACTGAAGCTTTCTTT.

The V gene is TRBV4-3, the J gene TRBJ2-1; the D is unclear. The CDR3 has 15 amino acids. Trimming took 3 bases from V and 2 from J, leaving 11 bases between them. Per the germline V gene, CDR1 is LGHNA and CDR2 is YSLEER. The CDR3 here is CASSHLRETYNEQFF. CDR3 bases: TGCGCCAGCAGCCACTTAAGGGAAACCTACAATGAGCAGTTCTTC.

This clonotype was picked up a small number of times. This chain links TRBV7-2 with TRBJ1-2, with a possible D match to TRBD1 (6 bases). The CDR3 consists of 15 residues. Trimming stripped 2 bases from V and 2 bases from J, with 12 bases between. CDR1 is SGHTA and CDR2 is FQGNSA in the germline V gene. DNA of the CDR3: TGTGCCAGCAGCTTACGCCGGACAGTCAACTATGGCTACACCTTC. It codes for CASSLRRTVNYGYTF.

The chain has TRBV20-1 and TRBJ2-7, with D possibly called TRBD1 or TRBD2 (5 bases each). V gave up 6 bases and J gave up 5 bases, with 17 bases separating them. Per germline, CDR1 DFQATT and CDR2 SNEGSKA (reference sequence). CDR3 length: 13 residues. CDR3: CSAPTWGKDEQYF. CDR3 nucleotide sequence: TGCAGTGCCCCGACTTGGGGGAAAGACGAGCAGTACTTC.

The CDR3 reads CASSGEVEAFF. Written as DNA, the CDR3 is TGCGCCAGCAGTGGGGAGGTTGAAGCTTTCTTT. The rearrangement uses TRBV5-1 and TRBJ1-1; D is ambiguous. The germline gives CDR1 SGHRS, CDR2 YFSETQ. The CDR3 loop spans 11 amino acids. Trimming took off 5 bases at V and 7 bases at J, with 9 bases between the two ends. Full variable domain (remainder filled in from reference TRBV5-1 and TRBJ1-1): KAGVTQTPRYLIKTRGQQVTLSCSPISGHRSVSWYQQTPGQGLQFLFEYFSETQRNKGNFPGRFSGRQFSNSRSEMNVSTLELGDSALYLCASSGEVEAFFGQGTRLTVV.

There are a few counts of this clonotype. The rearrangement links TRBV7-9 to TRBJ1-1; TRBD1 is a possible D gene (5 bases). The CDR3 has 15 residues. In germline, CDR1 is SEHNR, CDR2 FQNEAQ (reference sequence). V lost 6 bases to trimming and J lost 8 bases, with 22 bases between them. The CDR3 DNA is TGTGCCAGCAGATCGTCCGGGACTGACTTGAAAGAAGCTTTCTTT. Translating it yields CASRSSGTDLKEAFF. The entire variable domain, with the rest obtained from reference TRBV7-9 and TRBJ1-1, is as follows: DTGVSQNPRHKITKRGQNVTFRCDPISEHNRLYWYRQTLGQGPEFLTYFQNEAQLEKSRLLSDRFSAERPKGSFSTLEIQRTEQGDSAMYLCASRSSGTDLKEAFFGQGTRLTVV.

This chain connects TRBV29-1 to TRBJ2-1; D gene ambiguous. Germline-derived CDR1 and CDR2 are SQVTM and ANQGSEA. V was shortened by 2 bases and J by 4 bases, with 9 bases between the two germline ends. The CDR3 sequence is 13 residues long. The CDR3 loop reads CSVETSLYNEQFF. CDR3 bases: TGCAGCGTTGAAACTTCATTGTACAATGAGCAGTTCTTC.

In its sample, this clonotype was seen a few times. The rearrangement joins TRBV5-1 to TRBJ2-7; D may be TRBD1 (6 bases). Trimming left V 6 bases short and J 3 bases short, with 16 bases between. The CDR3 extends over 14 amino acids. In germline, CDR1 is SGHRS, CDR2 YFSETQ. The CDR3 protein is CASTWGQNGYEQYF. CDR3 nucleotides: TGCGCCAGCACCTGGGGGCAGAATGGCTACGAGCAGTACTTC.

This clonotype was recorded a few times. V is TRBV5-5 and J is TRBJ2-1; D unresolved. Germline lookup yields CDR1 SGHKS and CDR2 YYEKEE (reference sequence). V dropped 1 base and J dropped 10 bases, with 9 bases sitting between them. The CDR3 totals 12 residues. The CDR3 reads CASSLLDMEQFF. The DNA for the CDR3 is TGTGCCAGCAGCTTGCTGGATATGGAGCAGTTCTTC.

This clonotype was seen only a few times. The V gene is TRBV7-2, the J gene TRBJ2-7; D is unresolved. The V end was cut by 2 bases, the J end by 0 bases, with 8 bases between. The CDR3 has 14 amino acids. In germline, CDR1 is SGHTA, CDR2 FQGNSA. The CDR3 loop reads CASSLQLFSYEQYF. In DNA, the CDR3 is TGTGCCAGCAGCTTACAGCTTTTCTCCTACGAGCAGTACTTC.

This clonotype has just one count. CDR3 sequence reads: CASSKGGLAGPTPSYNEQFF. CDR3 coding DNA: TGTGCCAGCAGCAAAGGAGGACTAGCGGGCCCCACCCCCTCCTACAATGAGCAGTTCTTC. This chain joins TRBV6-4 and TRBJ2-1; 11 nucleotides match TRBD2. Germline values: CDR1 MRHNA, CDR2 SNTAGT. V was clipped by 6 bases and J by 0 bases; unmatched bases: 16. The CDR3 has 20 residues.